These 13 T cell receptor beta chains originate from one sample sequenced in a study of T-cell memory formation after mild COVID-19. TCRdb reprocessed the 5' RACE reads via MiXCR and lists one record per CDR3 protein. Found here are some 280,000 distinct CDR3 sequences, around 16% of them singletons; the top ten hold approximately 25%. The sample comprised PBMCs or a T cell subset sorted from them (not recorded which). The receptors were gathered from a man between 18 and 29 years old who had mild COVID-19 (a few samples of this study predate the infection). Cell type and time point are not known.

The CDR3 spells CASSRLAGGNTGELFF. The CDR3 nucleotides are TGTGCCAGCAGTCGACTAGCGGGGGGGAACACCGGGGAGCTGTTTTTT. The V and J genes are TRBV7-6 and TRBJ2-2, with TRBD2 matching 13 bases. The CDR3 runs to 16 residues. Looked up from germline, CDR1 is SGHVS and CDR2 is FNYEAQ. Trimming took 6 bases from V and 1 from J; bases not matched to a gene: 2. The complete variable domain, with remaining parts taken from reference TRBV7-6 and TRBJ2-2, reads GAGVSQSPRYKVTKRGQDVALRCDPISGHVSLYWYRQALGQGPEFLTYFNYEAQQDKSGLPNDRFSAERPEGSISTLTIQRTEQRDSAMYRCASSRLAGGNTGELFFGEGSRLTVL.

V usage is TRBV6-2 or TRBV6-3 and J usage is TRBJ1-1; maybe TRBD1 (6 bases). The CDR3 is 11 amino acids. The V gene lost 8 bases and the J gene lost 11 bases, with 15 bases spanning the gap. Germline V gene data show CDR1 as MNHEY and CDR2 as SVGEGT. The CDR3 protein is CASETGRGAFF. In DNA, the CDR3 is TGTGCCAGCGAGACAGGCCGTGGCGCTTTCTTT.

The chain couples TRBV4-1 to TRBJ2-1; D is undetermined. This CDR3 has 16 amino acids. V was pared by 0 bases and J by 1 base, with 10 bases between. CDR1 is MGHRA and CDR2 is YSYEKL in the germline V gene. The DNA for the CDR3 is TGCGCCAGCAGCCAAGATGTACAGAGATCCTACAATGAGCAGTTCTTC. Its protein product is CASSQDVQRSYNEQFF.

This clonotype appeared a few times. This rearrangement joins TRBV6-5 to TRBJ2-5; maybe TRBD2 (5 bases). Germline V lookup: CDR1 MNHEY, CDR2 SVGAGI. V lost 0 bases and J 5 bases, leaving 10 bases between the germline ends. The CDR3 spans 14 residues. DNA of the CDR3: TGTGCCAGCAGTTACTCGAGCGGCGGGGAGACCCAGTACTTC. Residues: CASSYSSGGETQYF.

This clonotype was observed many times. This chain connects TRBV5-1 to TRBJ2-5, with a possible D match to TRBD1 (6 bases). Germline loops: CDR1 SGHRS, CDR2 YFSETQ. CDR3 length: 14 residues. V lost 4 bases, J lost 3 bases, and 13 bases lay in between. Written as DNA, the CDR3 is TGCGCCAGCAGCCGAGGACAGTTAGAAGAGACCCAGTACTTC. Amino acids: CASSRGQLEETQYF.

This clonotype was picked up many times. This chain links TRBV7-2 with TRBJ2-3; D call uncertain. V was cut by 5 bases and J by 1 base, with 7 bases left in between. Germline CDR1 is SGHTA and CDR2 is FQGNSA. This CDR3 region has 13 residues. The CDR3 is CASSPKGTDTQYF. The CDR3, as DNA: TGTGCCAGCAGCCCAAAGGGCACAGATACGCAGTATTTT. Together with reference TRBV7-2 and TRBJ2-3, the CDR3 gives the full variable domain: GAGVSQSPSNKVTEKGKDVELRCDPISGHTALYWYRQSLGQGLEFLIYFQGNSAPDKSGLPSDRFSAERTGGSVSTLTIQRTQQEDSAVYLCASSPKGTDTQYFGPGTRLTVL.

The chain recombines TRBV6-5 with TRBJ2-3; 8 nucleotides align to TRBD2. The V gene's germline CDR1 is MNHEY and CDR2 SVGAGI. The junction had 11 bases not matched to a gene; V was cut back by 6 bases and J by 6 bases. The CDR3 is 15 amino acids. CDR3 nucleotide sequence: TGTGCCAGCAGCCGGCAGCGGGGGCGCCCGGATACGCAGTATTTT. Protein sequence: CASSRQRGRPDTQYF.

The chain is built from TRBV5-6 and TRBJ2-7; TRBD1 matches at 9 bases. Germline-derived CDR1 and CDR2 are SGHDT and YYEEEE. This CDR3 region has 15 residues. V was clipped by 5 bases and J by 5 bases; unmatched bases: 11. In DNA form, the CDR3 reads TGTGCCAGCAGGAAAAGGACAGGGGATGTGAACGAGCAGTACGTC. As protein: CASRKRTGDVNEQYV.

This clonotype has more than one count but fewer than ten. The V gene is TRBV12-3 or TRBV12-4, the J gene TRBJ2-2; D gene unclear. The CDR3 loop spans 13 amino acids. V was shortened by 10 bases and J by 4 bases, with 13 bases between the two germline ends. The CDR3 sequence is CATSVKFTGELFF. The CDR3 DNA is TGTGCCACTTCGGTGAAGTTCACCGGGGAGCTGTTTTTT.

V usage is TRBV6-2 or TRBV6-3 and J usage is TRBJ2-5, with 13 positions matching TRBD2. With 5 bases clipped from V and 7 bases from J, the junction kept 7 bases outside the gene matches. CDR3 length: 15 amino acids. Germline CDR1 is MNHEY and CDR2 is SVGEGT. CDR3 sequence (DNA): TGTGCCAGCAGTGGGACTAGCGGGGAGCTTATGACCCAGTACTTC. Amino acids: CASSGTSGELMTQYF.

The V gene is TRBV24-1, the J gene TRBJ2-3; D is unresolved. CDR1 is KGHDR, CDR2 SFDVKD, per germline. Trimming cost V 4 bases and J 3 bases, with 7 bases left between them. The CDR3 spans 13 residues. The DNA for the CDR3 is TGTGCCACCAGTGAGGCCCAGACAGATACGCAGTATTTT. This translates into CATSEAQTDTQYF.

Here the CDR3 reads CSARVGGSSSYEQYF. In nucleotides, the CDR3 is TGCAGTGCTAGAGTCGGGGGCTCAAGCTCCTACGAGCAGTACTTC. This chain joins TRBV20-1 and TRBJ2-7, with D perhaps being TRBD1 or TRBD2 (6 bases each). Per the germline V gene, CDR1 is DFQATT and CDR2 is SNEGSKA (reference sequence). CDR3 length: 15 residues. Trimming took 1 base from V and 0 from J, leaving 13 bases between them.

The chain joins TRBV9 to TRBJ2-1; 11 bases agree with TRBD1. Germline values: CDR1 SGDLS, CDR2 YYNGEE. The J segment lost 5 bases and the V segment lost 4 bases, leaving 8 bases of the junction unmatched. This CDR3 spans 16 amino acids. CDR3: CASSLWTGQGDNEQFF. CDR3 bases: TGTGCCAGCAGCCTTTGGACGGGACAGGGGGACAATGAGCAGTTCTTC.